This passage covers 10 T cell receptor beta chains from one sample sequenced in a study of glioma-infiltrating T cells. The iRepertoire nested amplicon-rescue multiplex PCR amplified TCR alpha and beta CDR3s from RNA. TCRdb independently ran MiXCR on the multiplex PCR reads; one entry per CDR3 protein. The table records 150,000 to 200,000 distinct CDR3 sequences, more than 35% of them present only once. Material: glioma tissue, nonneoplastic brain tissue, or PBMCs (not recorded which). The receptors come from a human donor with low-grade glioma or glioblastoma, undergoing nonglioma brain surgery, or in good health (not recorded which).

This chain links TRBV19 with TRBJ2-6, with TRBD1 matching 7 bases. J lost 2 bases, V lost 3 bases, and 10 bases had no gene match. Per germline, CDR1 LNHDA and CDR2 SQIVND (reference sequence). The CDR3 spans 18 residues. CDR3 sequence: CASSIYTTGSPGANVLTF. The CDR3 nucleotides read TGTGCCAGTAGTATTTATACGACAGGGAGCCCTGGGGCCAACGTCCTGACTTTC.

Details on this clonotype: A much larger clone differs by one base, so this may be a read error. This chain's CDR3 is CSASSGTSGNTIYF. CDR3 nucleotide sequence: TGCAGTGCTTCGAGCGGCACCTCTGGAAACACCATATATTTT. The rearrangement uses TRBV20-1 and TRBJ1-3; D gene uncertain. The CDR3 has 14 residues. V lost 5 bases to trimming and J lost 0 bases, with 11 bases between them. The V gene's germline CDR1 is DFQATT and CDR2 SNEGSKA (reference sequence).

This clonotype was seen more than once but under ten times. The chain is built from TRBV12-3 or TRBV12-4 and TRBJ2-3; D unclear. The CDR3 extends over 15 amino acids. With 0 bases removed from V and 2 bases from J, the gap between germline ends came to 9 bases. CDR3 in DNA: TGTGCCAGCAGTTTAGCGGGCAGTAACACAGATACGCAGTATTTT. This encodes CASSLAGSNTDTQYF.

The chain links TRBV20-1 to TRBJ2-1; the D is unclear. The CDR3 extends over 15 amino acids. Between the trimmed V and J ends, which lost 7 bases and 2 bases, there was a span of 18 bases. Germline assignment: CDR1 DFQATT and CDR2 SNEGSKA (reference sequence). CDR3 loop: CSVLYRSGPYNEQFF. The CDR3, as DNA: TGCAGTGTTTTGTATCGCAGTGGCCCCTACAATGAGCAGTTCTTC.

This clonotype was detected ten times or more. V is TRBV20-1 and J is TRBJ2-3; 12 bases are shared with TRBD2. From germline, CDR1 is DFQATT and CDR2 SNEGSKA (reference sequence). V was pared by 7 bases and J by 10 bases, with 9 bases of the junction left unmatched. The CDR3 length is 13 residues. The CDR3 is CSVRTSGTIAQYF. Written as DNA, the CDR3 is TGCAGTGTTCGGACTAGCGGGACAATAGCGCAGTATTTT.

The rearrangement joins TRBV29-1 to TRBJ2-7; 9 bases match TRBD1. Unmatched junction bases numbered 3, after V lost 3 bases and J lost 3 bases. The germline V gene encodes CDR1 SQVTM and CDR2 ANQGSEA. The CDR3 length is 13 residues. The CDR3, as DNA: TGCAGCGTTGACTCGACAGGGGGCTACGAGCAGTACTTC. It specifies CSVDSTGGYEQYF.

The chain is built from TRBV6-2 or TRBV6-3 and TRBJ2-3, with TRBD1 identical over 7 bases. CDR1 is MNHEY, CDR2 SVGEGT, per germline. V was clipped by 2 bases and J by 3 bases; unmatched bases: 5. The length of the CDR3 is 15 residues. The CDR3 spells CASSYPRQGTDTQYF. DNA of the CDR3: TGTGCCAGCAGTTACCCGAGACAGGGAACAGATACGCAGTATTTT.

The V call is TRBV7-8, the J call TRBJ1-5, with D perhaps TRBD1 (5 bases). V was trimmed by 2 bases and J by 9 bases, leaving 11 bases between them. The CDR3 runs to 13 residues. Germline V CDR1 and CDR2: SGHVS, FQNEAQ. The CDR3 loop reads CASSLNRQGPQHF. DNA of the CDR3: TGTGCCAGCAGCTTAAACAGGCAGGGGCCCCAGCATTTT. Full variable domain (outside the CDR3, taken from reference TRBV7-8 and TRBJ1-5): GAGVSQSPRYKVAKRGQDVALRCDPISGHVSLFWYQQALGQGPEFLTYFQNEAQLDKSGLPSDRFFAERPEGSVSTLKIQRTQQEDSAVYLCASSLNRQGPQHFGDGTRLSIL.

The chain recombines TRBV11-3 with TRBJ2-2; D is unclear. The CDR3 has 16 residues. Trimming stripped 1 base from V and 2 bases from J, with 11 bases between. Germline V gives CDR1 SGHNT, CDR2 YENEEA. The CDR3 DNA is TGTGCCAGCAGCTTAGGACTGAGACAAAACACCGGGGAGCTGTTTTTT. This codes for CASSLGLRQNTGELFF.

The chain recombines TRBV18 with TRBJ1-4; TRBD1 matches at 8 bases. With V trimmed by 3 bases and J by 5 bases, 8 bases remained unmatched. The CDR3 consists of 16 residues. Germline loops: CDR1 KGHSH, CDR2 LQKENI. CDR3 coding DNA: TGTGCCAGCTCACCTTCCAGGGGGCGCGGAAATGAAAAACTGTTTTTT. It translates to CASSPSRGRGNEKLFF.